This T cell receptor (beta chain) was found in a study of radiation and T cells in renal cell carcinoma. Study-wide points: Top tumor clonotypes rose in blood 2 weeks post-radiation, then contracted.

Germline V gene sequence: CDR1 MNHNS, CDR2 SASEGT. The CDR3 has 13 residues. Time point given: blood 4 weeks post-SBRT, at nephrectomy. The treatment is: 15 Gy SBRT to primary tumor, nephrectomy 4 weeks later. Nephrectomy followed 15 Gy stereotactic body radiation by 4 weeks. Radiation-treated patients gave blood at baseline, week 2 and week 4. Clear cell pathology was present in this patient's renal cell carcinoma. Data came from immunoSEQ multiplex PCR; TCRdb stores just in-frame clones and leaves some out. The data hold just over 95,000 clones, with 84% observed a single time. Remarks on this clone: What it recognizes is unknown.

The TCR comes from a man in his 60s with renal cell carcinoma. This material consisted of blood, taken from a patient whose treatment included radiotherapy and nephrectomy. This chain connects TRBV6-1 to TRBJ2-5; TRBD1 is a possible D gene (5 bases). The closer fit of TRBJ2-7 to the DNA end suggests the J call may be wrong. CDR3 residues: CASRMTEAYEQYF. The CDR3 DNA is TGTGCCAGCAGGATGACAGAAGCCTACGAGCAGTACTTC.